This TCR beta chain emerged from a study of cytomegalovirus exposure and HLA in healthy donors. Findings and caveats of the study: Certain sequence variants were highly shared and formed a cluster, and this cluster was likely a sequencing artifact. The authors later found TCR association rates varying by HLA locus, with DRB1 most and HLA-C fewest. Common viral pathogens were later found to be apparently linked to several of the most significant clusters.

The CDR3 is 15 amino acids. Germline values: CDR1 MNHEY, CDR2 SVGAGI. Trimming pared 6 bases from V and 2 bases from J, leaving 14 bases between. PCR primers comprised 60 Vbeta and 13 Jbeta primers. TCRdb's table, derived via immunoSEQ multiplex PCR, lists solely in-frame clones and lacks some. The table lists approximately 140,000 clones, around 79% of them singletons. A few counts support this clone. The target antigen is unknown. The specimen was PBMCs. The V and J genes are TRBV6-5 and TRBJ1-5; D is unclear. This TCR was sampled from a man younger than 35 in good health and CMV-seronegative. The CDR3 is CASSPSRWGNQPQHF. The CDR3 DNA sequence: TGTGCCAGCAGCCCCTCTAGATGGGGCAATCAGCCCCAGCATTTT.